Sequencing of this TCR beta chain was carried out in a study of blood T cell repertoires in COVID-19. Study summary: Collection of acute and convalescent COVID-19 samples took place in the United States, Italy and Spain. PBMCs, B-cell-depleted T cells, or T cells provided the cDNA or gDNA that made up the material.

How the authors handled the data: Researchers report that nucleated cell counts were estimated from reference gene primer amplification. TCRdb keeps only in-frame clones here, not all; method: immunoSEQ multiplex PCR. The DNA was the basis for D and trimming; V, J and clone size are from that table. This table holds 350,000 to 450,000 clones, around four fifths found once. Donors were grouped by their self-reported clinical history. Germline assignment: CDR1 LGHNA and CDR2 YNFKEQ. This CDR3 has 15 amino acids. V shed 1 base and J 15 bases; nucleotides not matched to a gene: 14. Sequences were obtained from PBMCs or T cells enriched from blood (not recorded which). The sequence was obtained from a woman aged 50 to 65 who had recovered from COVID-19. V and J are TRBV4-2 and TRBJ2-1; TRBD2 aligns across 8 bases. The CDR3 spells CASSQGEHTGTRLFF. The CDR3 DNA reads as TGTGCCAGCAGCCAAGGTGAACATACCGGGACTAGGTTGTTCTTC.